The present T cell receptor beta chain was sequenced within a study of neoadjuvant anti-PD-1 for oral cavity cancer. Libraries were prepared by immunoSEQ multiplex PCR; TCRdb keeps only in-frame clonotypes and omits some of them. Among roughly 6,600 clones listed, roughly 45% were seen once. The CDR3 is made up of 14 amino acids. The germline CDR1 and CDR2 sequences are MNHEY and SVGAGI. The V end lost 8 bases, the J end lost 3 bases, and 16 bases lay between the germline ends. Here the sequenced sample was tumor tissue, taken before nivolumab (anti-PD-1) treatment. The rearrangement links TRBV6-5 to TRBJ1-1, with D uncertain. The sequence derives from a person aged 40 to 85 with oral cavity squamous cell carcinoma. In nucleotides, the CDR3 is TGTGCCAGCTTCTCCCAAGGCAGATACACTGAAGCTTTCTTT. This encodes CASFSQGRYTEAFF.